This entry features one T cell receptor beta chain sequence. Its target is not known. V was clipped by 2 bases and J by 6 bases; unmatched bases: 7. The CDR3 covers 15 residues. Per the germline V gene, CDR1 is SGHDT and CDR2 is YYEEEE. Time point: blood from clinic visit 5 months post-surgery; TSC patient then seizure free. Sequencing was limited to surgery cases with top T cell transcript signatures in brain tissue. The data belong to a study of brain T cells in children with intractable seizures. Study-level points and caveats: Patients' HCMV serostatus was unknown; virus specificity rests on CDR3 similarity alone. Pre-surgery blood may have been undersampled, hiding some clones.

Measured with immunoSEQ multiplex PCR; TCRdb has only the in-frame clones, and not every one. The sample holds about 340,000 clones; about 94% are singletons and the top ten take 4.5% to 7%. The sample was peripheral blood, taken approximately 5 months after surgery. The sequence was obtained from a boy less than two years old with tuberous sclerosis and intractable seizures. This chain connects TRBV5-6 to TRBJ2-2, with 7 bases that match TRBD2. The CDR3 here is CASSLLARSPGELFF. The CDR3 DNA reads TGTGCCAGCAGCTTACTAGCGCGAAGTCCCGGGGAGCTGTTTTTT.